This T cell receptor (beta chain) was recovered during a study of blood T cell repertoires in COVID-19. Turning to the study itself: T cells, B-cell-depleted T cells, or PBMCs supplied cDNA or gDNA.

Clones were read by immunoSEQ multiplex PCR, and TCRdb kept only the in-frame ones, dropping some. Here the sample spans more than 120,000 clones, about 87% being singletons. The CDR3 extends over 15 amino acids. Germline V gives CDR1 SGDLS, CDR2 YYNGEE. Trimming removed 0 bases from V and 4 bases from J, with 8 bases in between. The sample comprised peripheral blood. The source of this sequence is a man aged 50 to 59 who had recovered from COVID-19. The chain is built from TRBV9 and TRBJ1-6, with a possible D match to TRBD1 (5 bases). Written as DNA, the CDR3 is TGTGCCAGCAGCGTAGATACAGGTTATAATTCACCCCTCCACTTT. Translation: CASSVDTGYNSPLHF.